The entry below describes one T cell receptor beta chain. Original data processing: Amplification of reference gene primers provided the estimated nucleated cell counts. TCRdb's copy holds only in-frame clones and misses some; the assay was immunoSEQ multiplex PCR. The D gene and trimming were derived from the DNA, and the V and J assignments and clone size from that table. The sample contains more than 90,000 clones, roughly nine tenths of which appear only once. The sample comes from a study of blood T cell repertoires in COVID-19. Across the study: COVID-19 samples from acute and convalescent phases originated in the United States, Italy and Spain. PBMCs, B-cell-depleted T cells, or T cells were the source of the cDNA or gDNA that made up the material.

Germline CDR1 MNHNS, CDR2 SASEGT. The length of the CDR3 is 15 residues. V gave up 1 base and J gave up 0 bases, with 9 bases separating them. This clonotype originated in a man aged 50-59 years with acute or convalescent COVID-19. The sample comprised peripheral blood. The chain combines TRBV6-1 with TRBJ1-1; a possible D gene is TRBD1 (5 bases). The CDR3 here is CASSEGGGMNTEAFF. The CDR3 DNA is TGTGCCAGCAGTGAAGGTGGGGGGATGAACACTGAAGCTTTCTTT.